A selection of T cell receptor beta chains follows, all from one sample in a study of blood T cell repertoires in COVID-19. TCRdb keeps only in-frame clones here, not all; method: immunoSEQ multiplex PCR. The sample carries 120,000 to 150,000 clones, more than 70% recorded once. What was sequenced was peripheral blood. These receptors were obtained from a woman in her 50s with acute or convalescent COVID-19. CDR3s include the opening cysteine and the closing phenylalanine or tryptophan. A D gene is named only where the DNA matches it firmly.

>TRBJ2-6|TRBV6-5|.
CASILSGANVLTF
>TRBJ1-1|TRBV28|.
CASSPQGVATEAFF
>TRBJ2-5|TRBV20-1|.
CSASTRRQTQYF
>TRBJ1-6|TRBV2|TRBD1
CAGKGTGRAPLHF
>TRBJ1-1|TRBV4-3|.
CASSQNQGIVNTEAFF
>TRBJ2-5|TRBV18|.
CASSLGGTGETQYF
>TRBJ1-1|TRBV11-2|.
CASSFQSGTEAFF
>TRBJ1-1|TRBV28|.
CASSLVLWAHGSTEAFF
>TRBJ1-2|TRBV11-2|.
CASSSVGGMSYGYTF
>TRBJ1-1|TRBV6-5|.
CASSYWQGNTEAFF
>TRBJ1-2|TRBV28|.
CASREGNYGYTF
>TRBJ2-1|TRBV7-3|.
CASSLGLANNEQFF
>TRBJ2-7|TRBV12-3/TRBV12-4|TRBD1
CASSDRGYEQYF
>TRBJ1-5|TRBV30|.
CAWSKSQGQPQHF
>TRBJ2-7|TRBV2|TRBD1
CARGQGKYEQYF
>TRBJ1-1|TRBV6-5|.
CASNGIGVGSPEAFF
>TRBJ1-2|TRBV19|.
CASSYYVRSETYGYTF
>TRBJ2-7|TRBV11-3|.
CASSLEGGPSYEQYF
>TRBJ1-2|TRBV18|TRBD1
CASSLAVQGADYGYTF
>TRBJ2-5|TRBV28|TRBD1
CASSTAGGEETQYF
>TRBJ1-2|TRBV6-5|.
CASSYPTDSYGYTF
>TRBJ2-7|TRBV4-3|TRBD2
CASSPSLAVYEQYF
>TRBJ1-5|TRBV6-5|.
CASSSDKVSNQPQHF
>TRBJ2-1|TRBV6-5|TRBD1
CASRRGTGVRNEQFF
>TRBJ2-1|TRBV5-5|TRBD2
CASRANTAGAVTEQFF
>TRBJ1-2|TRBV5-6|.
CASSLNWGGGYTF
>TRBJ2-7|TRBV11-2|TRBD2
CASSLGLAGGLYEQYF
>TRBJ2-3|TRBV11-2|.
CASSSDPRDTQYF
>TRBJ2-3|TRBV12-3/TRBV12-4|TRBD1
CASSYRGDTQYF
>TRBJ1-2|TRBV7-2|.
CASSSSVRLGYTF
>TRBJ2-3|TRBV10-2|TRBD2
CASMSHRGGVDTQYF
>TRBJ1-2|TRBV28|.
CASGLEGYGYTF
>TRBJ1-1|TRBV5-1|.
CASSPEGNTEAFF
>TRBJ1-1|TRBV11-2|TRBD1
CASSLGQGEAFF
>TRBJ1-3|TRBV6-5|TRBD1
CASRDRAFGNTIYF
>TRBJ2-2|TRBV29-1|TRBD2
CSVSSGGLTGELFF
>TRBJ1-5|TRBV6-5|TRBD1
CASSSRQGGQPQHF
>TRBJ1-1|TRBV6-1|.
CASIRGMGTEAFF
>TRBJ1-1|TRBV7-2|.
CASSLGSRTEAFF
>TRBJ2-3|TRBV27|.
CASSFIIGTPSTDTQYF
>TRBJ1-5|TRBV10-3|.
CAINSGGNQPQHF
>TRBJ2-3|TRBV5-5|TRBD2
CASDLGGFTDTQYF